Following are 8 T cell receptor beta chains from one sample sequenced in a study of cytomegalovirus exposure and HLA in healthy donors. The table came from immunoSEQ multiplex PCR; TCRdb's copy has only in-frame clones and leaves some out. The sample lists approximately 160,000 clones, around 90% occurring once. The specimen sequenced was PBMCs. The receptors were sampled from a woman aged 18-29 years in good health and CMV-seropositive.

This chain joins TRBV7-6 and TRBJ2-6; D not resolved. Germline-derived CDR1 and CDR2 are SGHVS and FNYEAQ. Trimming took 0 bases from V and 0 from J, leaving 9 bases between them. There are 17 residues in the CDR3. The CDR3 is CASSLAAVNSGANVLTF. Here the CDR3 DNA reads TGTGCCAGCAGCTTAGCAGCCGTGAACTCTGGGGCCAACGTCCTGACTTTC.

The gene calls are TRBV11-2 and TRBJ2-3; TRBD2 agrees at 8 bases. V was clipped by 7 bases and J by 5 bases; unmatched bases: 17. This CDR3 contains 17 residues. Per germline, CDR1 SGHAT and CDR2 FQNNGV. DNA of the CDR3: TGTGCCAGCACGCCGGCCCCCGGGACTAGTCTGAGAGATACGCAGTATTTT. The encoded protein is CASTPAPGTSLRDTQYF. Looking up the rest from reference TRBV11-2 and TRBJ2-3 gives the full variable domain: EAGVAQSPRYKIIEKRQSVAFWCNPISGHATLYWYQQILGQGPKLLIQFQNNGVVDDSQLPKDRFSAERLKGVDSTLKIQPAKLEDSAVYLCASTPAPGTSLRDTQYFGPGTRLTVL.

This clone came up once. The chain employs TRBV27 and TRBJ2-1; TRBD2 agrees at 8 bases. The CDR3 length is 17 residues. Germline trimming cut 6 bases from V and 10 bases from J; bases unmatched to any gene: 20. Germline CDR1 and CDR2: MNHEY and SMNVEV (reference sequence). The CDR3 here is CASSPRWVLAVKWEQFF. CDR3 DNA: TGTGCCAGCAGCCCGAGGTGGGTACTAGCGGTCAAATGGGAGCAGTTCTTC.

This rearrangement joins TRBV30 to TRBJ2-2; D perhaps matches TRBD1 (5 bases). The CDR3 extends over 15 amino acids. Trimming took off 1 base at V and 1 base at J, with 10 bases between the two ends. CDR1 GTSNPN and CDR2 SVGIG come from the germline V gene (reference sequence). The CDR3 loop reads CAWSGGAMNTGELFF. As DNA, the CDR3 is TGTGCCTGGAGTGGTGGGGCGATGAACACCGGGGAGCTGTTTTTT.

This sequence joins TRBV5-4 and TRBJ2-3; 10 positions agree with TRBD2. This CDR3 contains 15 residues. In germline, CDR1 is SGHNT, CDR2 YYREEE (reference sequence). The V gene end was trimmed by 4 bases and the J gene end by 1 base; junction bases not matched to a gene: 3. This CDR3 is CASSRGTSGTDTQYF. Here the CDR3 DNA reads TGTGCCAGCAGCCGCGGGACTAGCGGCACAGATACGCAGTATTTT.

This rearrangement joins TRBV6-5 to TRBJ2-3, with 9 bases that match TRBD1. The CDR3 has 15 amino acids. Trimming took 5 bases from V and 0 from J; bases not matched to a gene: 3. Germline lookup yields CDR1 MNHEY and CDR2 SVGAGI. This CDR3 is CASSGTGSSTDTQYF. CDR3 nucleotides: TGTGCCAGCAGTGGGACAGGGTCTAGCACAGATACGCAGTATTTT.

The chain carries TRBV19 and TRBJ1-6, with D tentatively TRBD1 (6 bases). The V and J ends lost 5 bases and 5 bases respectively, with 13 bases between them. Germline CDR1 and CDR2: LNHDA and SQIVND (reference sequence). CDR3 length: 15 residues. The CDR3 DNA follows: TGTGCCAGTAGTTCCGCGGGGGCCCATAATTCACCCCTCCACTTT. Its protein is CASSSAGAHNSPLHF.

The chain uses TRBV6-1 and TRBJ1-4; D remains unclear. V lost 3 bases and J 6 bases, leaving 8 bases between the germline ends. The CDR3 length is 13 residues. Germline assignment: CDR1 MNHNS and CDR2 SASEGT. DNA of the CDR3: TGTGCCAGCAGTGACAGGTTTTATGAAAAACTGTTTTTT. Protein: CASSDRFYEKLFF.